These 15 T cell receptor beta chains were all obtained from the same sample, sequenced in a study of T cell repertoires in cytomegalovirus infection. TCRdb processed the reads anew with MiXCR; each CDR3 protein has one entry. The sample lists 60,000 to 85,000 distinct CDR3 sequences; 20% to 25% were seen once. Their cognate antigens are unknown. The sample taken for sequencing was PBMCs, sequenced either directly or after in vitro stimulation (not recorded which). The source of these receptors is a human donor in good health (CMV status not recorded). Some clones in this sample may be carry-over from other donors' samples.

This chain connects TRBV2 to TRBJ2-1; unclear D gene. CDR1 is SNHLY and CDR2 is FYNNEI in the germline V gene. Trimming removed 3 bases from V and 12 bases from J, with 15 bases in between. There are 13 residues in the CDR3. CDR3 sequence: CASSDGNTLGQFF. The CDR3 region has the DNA TGTGCCAGCAGTGACGGTAACACTCTCGGGCAGTTCTTC.

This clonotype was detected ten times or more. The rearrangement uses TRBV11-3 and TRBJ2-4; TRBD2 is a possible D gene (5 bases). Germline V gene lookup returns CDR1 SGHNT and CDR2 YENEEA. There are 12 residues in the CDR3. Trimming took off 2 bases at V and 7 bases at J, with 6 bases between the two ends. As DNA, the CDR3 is TGTGCCAGCAGCTTATGGGAGAACATTCAGTACTTC. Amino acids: CASSLWENIQYF.

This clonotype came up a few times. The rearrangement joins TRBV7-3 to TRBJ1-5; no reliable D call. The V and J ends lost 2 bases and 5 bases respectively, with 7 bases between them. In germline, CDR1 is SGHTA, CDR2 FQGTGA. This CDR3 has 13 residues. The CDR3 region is CASSLEGYQPQHF. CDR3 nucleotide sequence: TGTGCCAGCAGCTTAGAGGGTTATCAGCCCCAGCATTTT.

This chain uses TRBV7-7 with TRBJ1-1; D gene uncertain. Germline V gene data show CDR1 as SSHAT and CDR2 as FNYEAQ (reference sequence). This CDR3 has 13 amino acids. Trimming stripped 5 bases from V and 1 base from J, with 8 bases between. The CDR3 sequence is CASSAQRNTEAFF. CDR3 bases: TGTGCCAGCAGCGCTCAGAGGAACACTGAAGCTTTCTTT.

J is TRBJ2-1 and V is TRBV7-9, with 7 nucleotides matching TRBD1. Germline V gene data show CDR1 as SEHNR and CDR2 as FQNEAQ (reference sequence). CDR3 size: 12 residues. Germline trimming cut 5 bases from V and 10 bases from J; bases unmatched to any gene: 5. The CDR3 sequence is CASSPRGREQFF. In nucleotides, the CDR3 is TGTGCCAGCAGCCCGAGGGGGCGGGAGCAGTTCTTC.

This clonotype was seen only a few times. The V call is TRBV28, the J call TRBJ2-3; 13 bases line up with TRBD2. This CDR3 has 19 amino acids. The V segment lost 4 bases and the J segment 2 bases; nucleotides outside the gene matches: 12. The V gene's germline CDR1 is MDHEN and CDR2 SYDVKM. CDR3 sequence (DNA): TGTGCCAGCAGTTCCGGACTAGCGGGAGATAAGGAGGTCACAGATACGCAGTATTTT. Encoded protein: CASSSGLAGDKEVTDTQYF.

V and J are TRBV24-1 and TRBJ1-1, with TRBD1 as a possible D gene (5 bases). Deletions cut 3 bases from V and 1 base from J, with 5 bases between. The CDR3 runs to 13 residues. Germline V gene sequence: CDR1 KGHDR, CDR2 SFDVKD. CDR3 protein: CATSDGANTEAFF. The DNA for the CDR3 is TGTGCCACCAGTGATGGGGCGAACACTGAAGCTTTCTTT.

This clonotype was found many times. Here the CDR3 DNA reads TGTGCCAGCAGCTTAGCGACAGGGCTAGTCAATGAGCAGTTCTTC. Protein product: CASSLATGLVNEQFF. The V call is TRBV7-9, the J call TRBJ2-1; 7 bases align to TRBD1. Germline CDR1 reads SEHNR; CDR2 reads FQNEAQ (reference sequence). This CDR3 comprises 15 residues. Trimming cost V 0 bases and J 6 bases; bases outside gene matches: 5.

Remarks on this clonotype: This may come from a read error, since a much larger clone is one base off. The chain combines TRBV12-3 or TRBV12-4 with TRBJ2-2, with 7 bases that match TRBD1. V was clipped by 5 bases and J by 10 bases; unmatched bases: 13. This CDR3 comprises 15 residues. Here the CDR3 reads CASSIRGGAGVELFF. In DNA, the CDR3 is TGTGCCAGCAGTATCCGAGGGGGCGCCGGCGTGGAGCTGTTTTTT.

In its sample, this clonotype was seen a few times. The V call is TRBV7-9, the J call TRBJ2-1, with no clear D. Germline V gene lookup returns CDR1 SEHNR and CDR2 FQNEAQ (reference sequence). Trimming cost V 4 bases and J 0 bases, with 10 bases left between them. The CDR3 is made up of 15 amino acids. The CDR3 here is CASSSDIRSYNEQFF. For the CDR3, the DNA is TGTGCCAGCAGCTCCGACATCCGCTCCTACAATGAGCAGTTCTTC.

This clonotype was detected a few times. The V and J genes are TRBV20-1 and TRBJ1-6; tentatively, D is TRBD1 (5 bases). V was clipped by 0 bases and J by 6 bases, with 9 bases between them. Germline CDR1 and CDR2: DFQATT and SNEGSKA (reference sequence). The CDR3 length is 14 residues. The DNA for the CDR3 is TGCAGTGCTAGAGAACCGGGGCGTAATTCACCCCTCCACTTT. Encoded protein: CSAREPGRNSPLHF.

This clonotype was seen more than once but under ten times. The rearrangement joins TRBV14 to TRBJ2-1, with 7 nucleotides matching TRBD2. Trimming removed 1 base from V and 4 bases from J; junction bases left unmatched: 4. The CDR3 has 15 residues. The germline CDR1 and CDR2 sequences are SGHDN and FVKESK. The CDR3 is CASSQASGTYNEQFF. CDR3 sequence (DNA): TGTGCCAGCAGCCAAGCGAGCGGGACTTACAATGAGCAGTTCTTC.

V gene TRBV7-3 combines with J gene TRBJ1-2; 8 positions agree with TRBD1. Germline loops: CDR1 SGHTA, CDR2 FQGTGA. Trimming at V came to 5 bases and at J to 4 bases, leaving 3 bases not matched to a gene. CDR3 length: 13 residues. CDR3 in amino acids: CASSGQGVYGYTF. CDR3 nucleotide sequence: TGTGCCAGCAGCGGACAGGGCGTCTATGGCTACACCTTC.

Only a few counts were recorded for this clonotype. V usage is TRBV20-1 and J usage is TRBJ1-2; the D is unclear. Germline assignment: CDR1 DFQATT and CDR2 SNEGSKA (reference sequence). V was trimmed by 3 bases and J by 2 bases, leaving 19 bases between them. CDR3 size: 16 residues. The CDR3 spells CSARGWATGRNYGYTF. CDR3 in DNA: TGCAGTGCTAGGGGGTGGGCGACTGGAAGAAACTATGGCTACACCTTC.

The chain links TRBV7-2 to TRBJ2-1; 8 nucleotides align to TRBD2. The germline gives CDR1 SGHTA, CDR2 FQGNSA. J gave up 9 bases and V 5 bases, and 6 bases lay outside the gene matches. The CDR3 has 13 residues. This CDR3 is CASSVKRETEQFF. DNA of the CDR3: TGTGCCAGCAGCGTAAAGCGGGAGACTGAGCAGTTCTTC.